The clone carrying this TCR beta chain was observed a single time. The antigen is undetermined. These data are taken from a study of T cell responses to AZD1222 COVID-19 vaccine. Overall study: Analyses pooled second doses at about 4 or about 12 weeks. Study-wide results and caveats: Most donors were white British, females outnumbered males, and clonal diversity was possibly underestimated.

Clones were read by immunoSEQ multiplex PCR, and TCRdb kept only the in-frame ones, dropping some. The sample carries 60,000 to 70,000 clones, roughly 82% recorded once. Germline CDR1 reads MNHEY; CDR2 reads SVGAGI. Trimming removed 2 bases at V and 9 bases at J, with 17 bases between. The CDR3 has 16 amino acids. V usage is TRBV6-5 and J usage is TRBJ1-6; tentatively, D is TRBD1 (6 bases). The sequence was obtained from an adult in good health. This specimen consisted of peripheral blood, obtained on day 0 of AZD1222 vaccination. CDR3: CASSYPPRGTSSPLHF. CDR3 in DNA: TGTGCCAGCAGTTACCCTCCGAGGGGGACTTCTTCACCCCTCCACTTT.